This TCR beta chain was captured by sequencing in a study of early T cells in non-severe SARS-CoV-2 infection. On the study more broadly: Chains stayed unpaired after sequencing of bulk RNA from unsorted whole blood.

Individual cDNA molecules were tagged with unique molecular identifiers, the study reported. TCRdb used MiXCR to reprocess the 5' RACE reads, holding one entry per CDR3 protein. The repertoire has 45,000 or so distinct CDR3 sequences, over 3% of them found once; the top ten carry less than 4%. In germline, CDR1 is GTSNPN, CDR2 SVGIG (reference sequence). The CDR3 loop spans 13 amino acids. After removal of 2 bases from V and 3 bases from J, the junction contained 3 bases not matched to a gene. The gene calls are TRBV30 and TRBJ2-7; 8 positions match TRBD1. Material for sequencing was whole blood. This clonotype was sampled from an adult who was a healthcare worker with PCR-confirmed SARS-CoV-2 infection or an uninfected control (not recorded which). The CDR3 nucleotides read TGTGCCTGGAGTTGGACAGGGAACTACGAGCAGTACTTC. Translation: CAWSWTGNYEQYF.